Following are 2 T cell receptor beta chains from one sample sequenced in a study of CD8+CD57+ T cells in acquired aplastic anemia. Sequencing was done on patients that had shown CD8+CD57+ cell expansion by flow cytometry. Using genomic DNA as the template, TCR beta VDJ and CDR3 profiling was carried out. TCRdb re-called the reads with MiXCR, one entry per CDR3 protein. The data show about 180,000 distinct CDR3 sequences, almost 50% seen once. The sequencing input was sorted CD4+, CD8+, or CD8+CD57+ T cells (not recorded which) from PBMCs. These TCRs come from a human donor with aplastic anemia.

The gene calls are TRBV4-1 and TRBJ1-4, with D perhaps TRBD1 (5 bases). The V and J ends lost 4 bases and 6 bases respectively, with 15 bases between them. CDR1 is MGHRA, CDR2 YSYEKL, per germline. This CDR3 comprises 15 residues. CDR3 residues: CASSPRDGTDEKLFF. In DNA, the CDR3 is TGCGCCAGCAGCCCCAGGGACGGGACCGATGAAAAACTGTTTTTT.

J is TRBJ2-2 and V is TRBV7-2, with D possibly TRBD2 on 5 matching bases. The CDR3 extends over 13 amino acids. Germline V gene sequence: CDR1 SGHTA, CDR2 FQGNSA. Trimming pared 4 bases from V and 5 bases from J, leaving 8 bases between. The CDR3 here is CASSSLGTGELFF. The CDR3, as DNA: TGTGCCAGCAGCTCACTAGGGACCGGGGAGCTGTTTTTT.